This is a list of T cell receptor beta chains from one sample in a study of T cell repertoires in cytomegalovirus infection. These receptors are not linked to any known antigen. A single record per CDR3 protein comes from TCRdb applying MiXCR to the reads. This sample has about 920,000 distinct CDR3 sequences; approximately 31% occur once, and the top ten carry about an eighth. Material: cultured CD8+ T cells from PBMCs, obtained from culture after CMV antigen stimulation. These receptors were collected from a human donor in good health (CMV status not recorded). Some clones in this sample may be carry-over from other donors' samples. CDR3s include the opening cysteine and the closing phenylalanine or tryptophan. D genes are given only for firm matches. Not all rows give a size; the values are once, few, many and, for expanded clones, a class.

D: TRBD2; size: many; V: TRBV7-2; J: TRBJ2-3; CDR3: CASGTSGGAIRTDTQYF; DNA: TGTGCCAGCGGGACTAGCGGGGGAGCCATTCGCACAGATACGCAGTATTTT
D: TRBD2; size: NA; V: TRBV19; J: TRBJ2-1; CDR3: CASGIRPKRGVYNEQFF; DNA: TGTGCCAGTGGTATAAGGCCCAAGCGGGGGGTATACAATGAGCAGTTCTTC
D: NA; size: NA; V: TRBV27; J: TRBJ2-4; CDR3: CASSFPDRGIQYF; DNA: TGTGCCAGCAGTTTCCCGGACCGAGGCATTCAGTACTTC
D: NA; size: few; V: TRBV7-6; J: TRBJ2-3; CDR3: CASSSSAGVTDTQYF; DNA: TGTGCCAGCAGCTCTTCAGCGGGTGTCACAGATACGCAGTATTTT
D: NA; size: few; V: TRBV12-3/TRBV12-4; J: TRBJ1-5; CDR3: CASSSVQGDQPQHF; DNA: TGTGCCAGCAGTTCAGTACAGGGAGATCAGCCCCAGCATTTT
D: NA; size: few; V: TRBV28; J: TRBJ1-5; CDR3: CASSLYRENQPQHF; DNA: TGTGCCAGCAGTTTATACAGGGAGAATCAGCCCCAGCATTTT
D: NA; size: many; V: TRBV7-2; J: TRBJ1-5; CDR3: CASSVWGDQPQHF; DNA: TGTGCCAGCAGCGTCTGGGGAGATCAGCCCCAGCATTTT
D: TRBD1; size: few; V: TRBV7-2; J: TRBJ1-1; CDR3: CASSTGTVEAFF; DNA: TGTGCCAGCAGCACCGGGACAGTTGAAGCTTTCTTT
D: NA; size: many; V: TRBV27; J: TRBJ1-2; CDR3: CASSPGQSYGYTF; DNA: TGCGCCAGCAGCCCCGGACAGTCCTATGGCTACACCTTC
D: NA; size: few; V: TRBV7-9; J: TRBJ1-4; CDR3: CASSPNWGTATNEKLFF; DNA: TGTGCCAGCAGCCCCAATTGGGGCACAGCAACTAATGAAAAACTGTTTTTT
D: NA; size: many; V: TRBV7-9; J: TRBJ2-5; CDR3: CASSLKGRTVKQETQYF; DNA: TGTGCCAGCAGCTTAAAGGGGAGGACAGTGAAACAAGAGACCCAGTACTTC
D: TRBD2; size: NA; V: TRBV15; J: TRBJ2-5; CDR3: CATRHGGVRETQYF; DNA: TGTGCCACCAGACACGGGGGGGTCAGGGAGACCCAGTACTTC
D: NA; size: NA; V: TRBV7-8; J: TRBJ2-1; CDR3: CASSPRTAKGNEQFF; DNA: TGTGCCAGCAGCCCTCGGACCGCCAAGGGGAATGAGCAGTTCTTC
D: NA; size: few; V: TRBV12-5; J: TRBJ1-2; CDR3: CASGFSLAGYTF; DNA: TGTGCTAGTGGTTTTAGCCTGGCCGGCTACACCTTC
D: TRBD2; size: NA; V: TRBV24-1; J: TRBJ2-5; CDR3: CATSDSSRLAGQETQYF; DNA: TGTGCCACCAGTGATTCCTCTCGACTAGCGGGTCAAGAGACCCAGTACTTC
D: NA; size: NA; V: TRBV5-8; J: TRBJ2-2; CDR3: CASSLVGADTGELFF; DNA: TGTGCCAGCAGCTTGGTGGGGGCTGACACCGGGGAGCTGTTTTTT
D: NA; size: NA; V: TRBV7-3; J: TRBJ1-1; CDR3: CASSPPDGVNTEAFF; DNA: TGTGCCAGCAGCCCGCCGGACGGTGTGAACACTGAAGCTTTCTTT
D: NA; size: NA; V: TRBV27; J: TRBJ1-3; CDR3: CASSPGSGSGNTIYF; DNA: TGTGCCAGCAGCCCCGGCTCTGGCTCCGGAAACACCATATATTTT
D: NA; size: few; V: TRBV28; J: TRBJ1-2; CDR3: CASSFSGADLTNYGYTF; DNA: TGTGCCAGCAGTTTCTCAGGGGCCGACCTAACTAACTATGGCTACACCTTC
D: NA; size: few; V: TRBV4-1; J: TRBJ1-2; CDR3: CASSQPPGPGYTF; DNA: TGCGCCAGCAGCCAACCCCCGGGGCCTGGCTACACCTTC
D: NA; size: NA; V: TRBV19; J: TRBJ2-4; CDR3: CASSITSDYRAKNIQYF; DNA: TGTGCCAGTAGTATCACCTCCGACTACAGGGCCAAAAACATTCAGTACTTC
D: NA; size: few; V: TRBV7-7; J: TRBJ2-1; CDR3: CASSLDPSDEQFF; DNA: TGTGCTAGCAGCTTAGACCCGTCAGATGAGCAGTTCTTC
D: NA; size: NA; V: TRBV7-6; J: TRBJ2-3; CDR3: CASSLSQASDTQYF; DNA: TGTGCCAGCAGCTTATCCCAAGCGTCAGATACGCAGTATTTT
D: NA; size: many; V: TRBV4-1; J: TRBJ1-5; CDR3: CASSQDPNPLYSNQPQHF; DNA: TGCGCCAGCAGCCAAGACCCCAACCCCCTGTATAGCAATCAGCCCCAGCATTTT
D: TRBD1; size: NA; V: TRBV24-1; J: TRBJ2-3; CDR3: CATSDSAGTGGTDTQYF; DNA: TGTGCCACCAGTGATTCCGCCGGGACAGGGGGCACAGATACGCAGTATTTT
D: NA; size: NA; V: TRBV6-2/TRBV6-3; J: TRBJ1-2; CDR3: CASKEPQSYGYTF; DNA: TGTGCCAGCAAGGAGCCGCAGAGCTATGGCTACACCTTC
D: NA; size: many; V: TRBV7-2; J: TRBJ2-5; CDR3: CASSPLFYQETQYF; DNA: TGTGCCAGCAGCCCTCTATTTTACCAAGAGACCCAGTACTTC
D: NA; size: many; V: TRBV7-9; J: TRBJ1-2; CDR3: CASSSSAARYGYTF; DNA: TGTGCCAGCAGTTCCTCGGCGGCACGCTATGGCTACACCTTC
D: NA; size: many; V: TRBV7-2; J: TRBJ1-6; CDR3: CASSLDSRLSSYNSPLHF; DNA: TGTGCCAGCAGCTTAGATTCCAGGTTGAGCTCCTATAATTCACCCCTCCACTTT
D: NA; size: few; V: TRBV4-3; J: TRBJ2-1; CDR3: CASSLGGGSVRNEQFF; DNA: TGCGCCAGCAGCCTCGGAGGTGGATCGGTACGGAATGAGCAGTTCTTC
D: NA; size: many; V: TRBV7-2; J: TRBJ2-5; CDR3: CASSSPGKKETQYF; DNA: TGTGCCAGCAGTTCCCCCGGAAAAAAAGAGACCCAGTACTTC
D: TRBD2; size: NA; V: TRBV6-2/TRBV6-3; J: TRBJ2-5; CDR3: CASSYPMASGDETQYF; DNA: TGTGCCAGCAGTTATCCGATGGCTAGCGGGGATGAGACCCAGTACTTC
D: NA; size: NA; V: TRBV28; J: TRBJ2-5; CDR3: CASSLTALKTQYF; DNA: TGTGCCAGCAGTTTAACGGCGTTGAAGACCCAGTACTTC
D: TRBD1; size: NA; V: TRBV28; J: TRBJ2-3; CDR3: CASSLRGLADTQYF; DNA: TGTGCCAGCAGCCTCAGGGGGCTTGCAGATACGCAGTATTTT
D: TRBD1; size: few; V: TRBV7-6; J: TRBJ2-3; CDR3: CASSYVGGLTDTQYF; DNA: TGTGCCAGCAGCTATGTAGGGGGCTTGACAGATACGCAGTATTTT
D: NA; size: NA; V: TRBV7-9; J: TRBJ2-7; CDR3: CASEGAGYEQYF; DNA: TGTGCCAGCGAGGGGGCGGGATACGAGCAGTACTTC
D: NA; size: NA; V: TRBV12-5; J: TRBJ2-7; CDR3: CASGLDAGPYEQYF; DNA: TGTGCTAGTGGTTTGGACGCGGGTCCCTACGAGCAGTACTTC
D: NA; size: many; V: TRBV7-6; J: TRBJ2-3; CDR3: CASSLRRGDSLRDTQYF; DNA: TGTGCCAGCAGCTTACGCAGGGGGGATTCCTTGCGAGATACGCAGTATTTT